The present T cell receptor (beta chain) was sequenced within a study of blood T cell repertoires in COVID-19. At the level of the study: Donors in the United States, Italy and Spain gave samples during acute or convalescent COVID-19. PBMCs, B-cell-depleted T cells, or T cells were the source of the cDNA or gDNA that made up the material.

Original methodology: Quantification of nucleated cells was approximated via reference gene primer amplification. Data came from immunoSEQ multiplex PCR; TCRdb stores just in-frame clones and leaves some out. V, J and clone size are those of that table, while D and trimming were read from the DNA. The sample includes under 150,000 clones, under 90% of them seen just once. The trim removed 1 base at V and 3 bases at J, leaving 2 bases unmatched. Germline lookup yields CDR1 SNHLY and CDR2 FYNNEI. The CDR3 totals 14 residues. This clonotype originated in a human donor in a cohort sampled during active COVID-19. The rearrangement links TRBV2 to TRBJ1-1; TRBD1 matches at 7 bases. Sequencing used peripheral blood. In nucleotides, the CDR3 is TGTGCCAGCAGTGAAGGAGGGGGCGACACTGAAGCTTTCTTT. Encoded protein: CASSEGGGDTEAFF.